Listed here are 19 T cell receptor beta chains from one sample, sequenced in a study of control samples from healthy donors and cancer patients. Using immunoSEQ multiplex PCR, the repertoire was profiled, and TCRdb retains in-frame clones only, with some absent. Of 40,000 to 55,000 clones in the sample, 87% were seen once. The sample comprised PBMCs. These receptors all stem from a woman aged 55 to 70 with lung cancer.

The chain recombines TRBV29-1 with TRBJ1-3; 7 bases line up with TRBD1. CDR1 is SQVTM, CDR2 ANQGSEA, per germline. The CDR3 extends over 13 amino acids. After removal of 7 bases from V and 3 bases from J, the junction contained 6 bases not matched to a gene. This CDR3 is CSAGGQIGNTIYF. As DNA, the CDR3 is TGCAGCGCCGGGGGACAGATTGGAAACACCATATATTTT.

This sequence joins TRBV5-1 and TRBJ2-7, with a weak D call TRBD2 (5 bases). The CDR3 sequence is 14 residues long. CDR1 is SGHRS, CDR2 YFSETQ, per germline. V lost 5 bases and J lost 6, with 18 bases in between. The CDR3 sequence: CASRMRAQEVEQYF. In nucleotides, the CDR3 is TGCGCCAGCAGAATGCGGGCCCAGGAGGTCGAGCAGTACTTC.

The gene calls are TRBV4-3 and TRBJ2-2; D ambiguous. This CDR3 is 15 amino acids long. V gave up 1 base and J gave up 6 bases, with 12 bases separating them. Germline-derived CDR1 and CDR2 are LGHNA and YSLEER. The CDR3 sequence is CASSQGPPNAGELFF. In DNA form, the CDR3 reads TGCGCCAGCAGCCAAGGACCCCCCAACGCCGGGGAGCTGTTTTTT.

The CDR3 region has the DNA TGTGCCAGCTCACCACTTTTACAGGACGAGCAGTACTTC. Translation: CASSPLLQDEQYF. This chain links TRBV18 with TRBJ2-7, with a weak D call TRBD1 (5 bases). This CDR3 comprises 13 residues. CDR1 and CDR2 (germline): KGHSH, LQKENI. Trimming cost V 1 base and J 5 bases, with 9 bases left between them.

This clone was detected once. The rearrangement uses TRBV28 and TRBJ2-1; tentatively, D is TRBD1 (5 bases). V was cut by 5 bases and J by 8 bases, with 16 bases left in between. This CDR3 is built from 14 residues. Germline-derived CDR1 and CDR2 are MDHEN and SYDVKM. The CDR3 reads CASSGAFDFYEQFF. CDR3 nucleotides: TGTGCCAGCAGTGGGGCGTTTGATTTCTATGAGCAGTTCTTC.

This chain joins TRBV5-6 and TRBJ2-7, with 7 bases identical to TRBD1. Germline values: CDR1 SGHDT, CDR2 YYEEEE. The CDR3 has 15 amino acids. V was clipped by 3 bases and J by 0 bases; unmatched bases: 6. In DNA, the CDR3 is TGTGCCAGCAGCTCTCGGGACAGAGTCTCCTACGAGCAGTACTTC. Translating it yields CASSSRDRVSYEQYF.

The V call is TRBV28, the J call TRBJ1-6; D unresolved. V dropped 5 bases and J dropped 7 bases, with 6 bases sitting between them. Germline lookup yields CDR1 MDHEN and CDR2 SYDVKM. The CDR3 loop spans 12 amino acids. The CDR3 nucleotides read TGTGCCAGCAGTGTGGGGAATTCACCCCTCCACTTT. Protein: CASSVGNSPLHF.

The V gene is TRBV10-3, the J gene TRBJ2-6; TRBD1 is a possible D gene (6 bases). Germline V lookup: CDR1 ENHRY, CDR2 SYGVKD. The CDR3 sequence is 19 residues long. Trimming cost V 2 bases and J 0 bases, with 17 bases left between them. The CDR3 DNA is TGTGCCATCAGTGAGGCCGACAGGAGCCCCCCCTCTGGGGCCAACGTCCTGACTTTC. Translating gives CAISEADRSPPSGANVLTF.

This chain joins TRBV30 and TRBJ1-1, with D possibly being TRBD1 (6 bases). V gave up 0 bases and J gave up 4 bases, with 15 bases separating them. This CDR3 has 15 residues. The germline CDR1 and CDR2 sequences are GTSNPN and SVGIG (reference sequence). CDR3 loop: CAWSVPRQEGTEAFF. CDR3 bases: TGTGCCTGGAGTGTACCTCGACAGGAGGGCACTGAAGCTTTCTTT. Full variable domain (rest looked up from reference TRBV30 and TRBJ1-1): SQTIHQWPATLVQPVGSPLSLECTVEGTSNPNLYWYRQAAGRGLQLLFYSVGIGQISSEVPQNLSASRPQDRQFILSSKKLLLSDSGFYLCAWSVPRQEGTEAFFGQGTRLTVV.

The chain combines TRBV7-2 with TRBJ2-3; perhaps D is TRBD1 or TRBD2 (5 bases each). This CDR3 has 16 residues. Germline values: CDR1 SGHTA, CDR2 FQGNSA. Trimming stripped 0 bases from V and 4 bases from J, with 14 bases between. For the CDR3, the DNA is TGTGCCAGCAGCTTAGCGGGTGGGGGAGTGGCAGATACGCAGTATTTT. This gives the protein CASSLAGGGVADTQYF.

The gene calls are TRBV7-2 and TRBJ2-1; 7 bases fit TRBD2. The germline CDR1 and CDR2 sequences are SGHTA and FQGNSA. This CDR3 is 15 amino acids long. With V trimmed by 1 base and J by 7 bases, 7 bases remained unmatched. The CDR3 nucleotides read TGTGCCAGCAGCTTAGTTACGGGACTAATTAATGAGCAGTTCTTC. Residues: CASSLVTGLINEQFF.

The chain links TRBV5-1 to TRBJ2-5; D not resolved. The V end was cut by 0 bases, the J end by 1 base, with 7 bases between. Germline V lookup: CDR1 SGHRS, CDR2 YFSETQ. The CDR3 has 14 residues. The DNA of the CDR3 is TGCGCCAGCAGCTTGGGTACAGCCCAAGAGACCCAGTACTTC. As protein: CASSLGTAQETQYF.

The genes are TRBV30 and TRBJ2-1; D may be TRBD1 or TRBD2 (5 bases each). This CDR3 comprises 14 residues. The germline gives CDR1 GTSNPN, CDR2 SVGIG (reference sequence). Here the CDR3 reads CAWDGPDSEDEQFF. The DNA for the CDR3 is TGTGCATGGGACGGACCCGACTCGGAGGATGAGCAGTTCTTC.

DNA of the CDR3: TGTGCCAGTACCCCCCTGGCGGAGGGTAACACTGAAGCTTTCTTT. Translating gives CASTPLAEGNTEAFF. This chain joins TRBV19 and TRBJ1-1; the D is unclear. The V gene lost 7 bases and the J gene lost 2 bases, with 17 bases spanning the gap. Germline V gene lookup returns CDR1 LNHDA and CDR2 SQIVND (reference sequence). The CDR3 loop spans 15 amino acids.

The J gene is TRBJ2-3, the V gene TRBV4-1, with TRBD2 matching over 7 bases. The germline V gene encodes CDR1 MGHRA and CDR2 YSYEKL. The CDR3 runs 21 residues. The V gene end was trimmed by 0 bases and the J gene end by 2 bases; junction bases not matched to a gene: 20. The CDR3 loop reads CASSQDRYGRSGKGNTDTQYF. The CDR3, as DNA: TGCGCCAGCAGCCAAGATCGGTACGGGAGGTCCGGAAAAGGCAACACAGATACGCAGTATTTT.

The rearrangement uses TRBV7-9 and TRBJ1-4; weak D call: TRBD1 (6 bases). The V end was cut by 4 bases, the J end by 4 bases, with 10 bases between. The CDR3 runs 14 residues. Germline CDR1 and CDR2: SEHNR and FQNEAQ (reference sequence). The CDR3 coding sequence is TGTGCCAGCAGCTGGGGGGCAGTTAATGAAAAACTGTTTTTT. This sequence encodes CASSWGAVNEKLFF.

This chain connects TRBV12-5 to TRBJ2-3, with 10 bases aligning to TRBD1. V was pared by 6 bases and J by 4 bases, with 10 bases of the junction left unmatched. The CDR3 extends over 16 amino acids. Germline-derived CDR1 and CDR2 are LGHNT and FRNRAP. CDR3 in amino acids: CASGSTTGGPPDTQYF. The CDR3 DNA reads TGTGCTAGTGGCTCGACGACAGGGGGCCCCCCAGATACGCAGTATTTT.

The V gene is TRBV7-2, the J gene TRBJ1-6; 7 nucleotides match TRBD1. The CDR3 extends over 17 amino acids. Trimming cost V 5 bases and J 6 bases; bases outside gene matches: 13. Germline values: CDR1 SGHTA, CDR2 FQGNSA. The CDR3 nucleotides read TGTGCCAGCAGCGGGGGGCTGGCGGGACAGTTTAATTCACCCCTCCACTTT. This codes for CASSGGLAGQFNSPLHF.

This clone was observed a few times. The chain combines TRBV30 with TRBJ1-6; D remains unclear. Looked up from germline, CDR1 is GTSNPN and CDR2 is SVGIG (reference sequence). V shed 5 bases and J shed 0 bases, with 5 bases lying between them. The CDR3 runs 13 residues. This CDR3 reads CAWASSYNSPLHF. CDR3 coding DNA: TGTGCCTGGGCCAGCTCCTATAATTCACCCCTCCACTTT.